Here is one T cell receptor beta chain with its context. The antigen is undetermined. This entry is derived from a study of graft-versus-host responses after intestinal transplantation. Here immunoSEQ multiplex PCR was the method, and the copy in TCRdb shows in-frame clones only, minus some. The table includes 80,000 to 95,000 clones, about 93% detected once. Germline values: CDR1 GTSNPN, CDR2 SVGIG (reference sequence). Trimming cost V 7 bases and J 0 bases, with 7 bases left between them. The CDR3 is 12 amino acids. The V gene is TRBV30, the J gene TRBJ2-1; D unclear. This clonotype was obtained from a human donor who received an intestinal transplant. Sequencing used unstimulated CD8+ T cells sorted from spleen or lymph node cells, obtained before intestinal transplant. The CDR3 nucleotides read TGTGCCTACTCGAGCTCCTACAATGAGCAGTTCTTC. Amino acids: CAYSSSYNEQFF.